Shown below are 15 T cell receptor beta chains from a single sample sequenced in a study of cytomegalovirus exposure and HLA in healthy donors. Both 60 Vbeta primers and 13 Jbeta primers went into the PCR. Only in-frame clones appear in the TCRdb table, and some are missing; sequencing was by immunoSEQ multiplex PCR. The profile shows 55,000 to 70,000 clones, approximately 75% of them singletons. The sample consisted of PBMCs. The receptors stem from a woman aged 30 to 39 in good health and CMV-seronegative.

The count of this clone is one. Written as DNA, the CDR3 is TGTGCCAGCAGCTTAGGTGACAGAAGCGTAGAGACCCAGTACTTC. Translating it yields CASSLGDRSVETQYF. The chain uses TRBV13 and TRBJ2-5, with TRBD1 as a possible D gene (5 bases). V lost 0 bases and J 4 bases, leaving 12 bases between the germline ends. Germline loops: CDR1 PRHDT, CDR2 FYEKMQ (reference sequence). The CDR3 totals 15 residues.

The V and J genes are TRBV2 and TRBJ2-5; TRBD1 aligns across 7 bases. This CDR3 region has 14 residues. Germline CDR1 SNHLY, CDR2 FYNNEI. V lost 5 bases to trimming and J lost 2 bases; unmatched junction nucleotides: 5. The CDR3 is CASSWTGGQETQYF. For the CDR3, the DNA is TGTGCCAGCAGTTGGACAGGAGGACAAGAGACCCAGTACTTC.

The CDR3 sequence is CSVGGRSTDTQYF. CDR3 nucleotide sequence: TGCAGCGTGGGCGGGAGGAGCACAGATACGCAGTATTTT. The V call is TRBV29-1, the J call TRBJ2-3; 8 positions agree with TRBD2. CDR1 and CDR2 (germline): SQVTM, ANQGSEA. The CDR3 is made up of 13 amino acids. V shed 6 bases, J shed 0 bases, and the junction held 2 bases outside the gene matches.

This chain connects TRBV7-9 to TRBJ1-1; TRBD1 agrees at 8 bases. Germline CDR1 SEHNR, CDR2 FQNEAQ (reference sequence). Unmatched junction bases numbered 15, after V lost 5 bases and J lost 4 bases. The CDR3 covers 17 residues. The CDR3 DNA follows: TGTGCCAGCAGCCTCCAGACAGGGGTGCGTTCGGGCACTGAAGCTTTCTTT. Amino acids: CASSLQTGVRSGTEAFF.

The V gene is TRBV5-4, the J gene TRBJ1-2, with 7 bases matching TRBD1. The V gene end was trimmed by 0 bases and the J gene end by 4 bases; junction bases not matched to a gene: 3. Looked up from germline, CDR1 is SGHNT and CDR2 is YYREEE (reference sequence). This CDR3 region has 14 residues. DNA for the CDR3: TGTGCCAGCAGCTTGGTACAGGGGAGCTATGGCTACACCTTC. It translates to CASSLVQGSYGYTF.

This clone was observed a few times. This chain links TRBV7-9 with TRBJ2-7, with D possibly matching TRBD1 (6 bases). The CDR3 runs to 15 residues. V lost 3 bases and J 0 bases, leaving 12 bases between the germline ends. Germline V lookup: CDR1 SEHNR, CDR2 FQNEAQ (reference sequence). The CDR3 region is CASSFGAGASYEQYV. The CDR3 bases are TGTGCCAGCAGCTTTGGGGCAGGGGCCTCCTACGAGCAGTACGTC.

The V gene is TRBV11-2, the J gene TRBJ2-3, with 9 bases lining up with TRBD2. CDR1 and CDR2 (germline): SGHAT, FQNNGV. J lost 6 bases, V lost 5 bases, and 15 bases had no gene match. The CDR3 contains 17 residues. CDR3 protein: CASSGRLAGPQGDTQYF. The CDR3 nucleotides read TGTGCCAGCAGCGGGCGGCTAGCGGGGCCCCAAGGGGATACGCAGTATTTT.

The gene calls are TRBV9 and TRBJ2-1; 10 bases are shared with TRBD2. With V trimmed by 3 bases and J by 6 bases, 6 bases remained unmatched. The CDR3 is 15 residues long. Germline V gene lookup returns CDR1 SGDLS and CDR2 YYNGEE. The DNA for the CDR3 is TGTGCCAGCAGCGCGTCTAGCGGGAGTTCCAATGAGCAGTTCTTC. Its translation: CASSASSGSSNEQFF.

CDR3 DNA: TGCGCCAGCAGCTCCATTAGACTAGCGGCTAGCACAGATACGCAGTATTTT. This encodes CASSSIRLAASTDTQYF. The chain employs TRBV4-1 and TRBJ2-3; 9 bases align to TRBD2. The CDR3 is 17 residues long. Germline CDR1 is MGHRA and CDR2 is YSYEKL. With V trimmed by 5 bases and J by 0 bases, 9 bases remained unmatched.

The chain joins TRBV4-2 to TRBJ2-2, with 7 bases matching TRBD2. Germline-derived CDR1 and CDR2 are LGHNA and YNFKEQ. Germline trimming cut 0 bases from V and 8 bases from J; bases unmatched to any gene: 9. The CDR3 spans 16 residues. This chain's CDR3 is CASSQEGTTSGGELFF. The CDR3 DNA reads TGTGCCAGCAGCCAAGAGGGGACTACTTCTGGGGGGGAGCTGTTTTTT.

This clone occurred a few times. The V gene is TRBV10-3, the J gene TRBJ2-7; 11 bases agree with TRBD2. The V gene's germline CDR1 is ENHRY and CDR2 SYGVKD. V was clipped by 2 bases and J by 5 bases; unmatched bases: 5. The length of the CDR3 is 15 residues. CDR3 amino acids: CAISEPGTSGHEQYF. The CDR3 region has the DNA TGTGCCATCAGTGAGCCCGGGACTAGCGGCCACGAGCAGTACTTC.

For the CDR3, the DNA is TGTGCCAGCACCCTAAGTTTTGCCACTGATGAGACCCAGTACTTC. It translates to CASTLSFATDETQYF. The J gene is TRBJ2-5, the V gene TRBV5-6; D unclear. V gave up 6 bases and J gave up 5 bases, with 20 bases separating them. This CDR3 is 15 amino acids long. In germline, CDR1 is SGHDT, CDR2 YYEEEE.

Here the CDR3 reads CASSLGQGAEQYV. The CDR3 DNA is TGCGCCAGCAGCTTGGGACAGGGTGCCGAGCAGTACGTC. This rearrangement joins TRBV5-1 to TRBJ2-7, with 7 bases matching TRBD1. This CDR3 is built from 13 residues. V lost 0 bases, J lost 6 bases, and 3 bases stayed unmatched. Germline-derived CDR1 and CDR2 are SGHRS and YFSETQ.

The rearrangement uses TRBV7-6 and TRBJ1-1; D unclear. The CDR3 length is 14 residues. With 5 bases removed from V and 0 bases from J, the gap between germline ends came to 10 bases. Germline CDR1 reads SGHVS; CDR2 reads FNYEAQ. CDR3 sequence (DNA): TGTGCCAGCAGCCCGACGGGGTTGAACACTGAAGCTTTCTTT. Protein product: CASSPTGLNTEAFF. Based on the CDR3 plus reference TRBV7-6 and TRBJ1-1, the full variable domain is GAGVSQSPRYKVTKRGQDVALRCDPISGHVSLYWYRQALGQGPEFLTYFNYEAQQDKSGLPNDRFSAERPEGSISTLTIQRTEQRDSAMYRCASSPTGLNTEAFFGQGTRLTVV.

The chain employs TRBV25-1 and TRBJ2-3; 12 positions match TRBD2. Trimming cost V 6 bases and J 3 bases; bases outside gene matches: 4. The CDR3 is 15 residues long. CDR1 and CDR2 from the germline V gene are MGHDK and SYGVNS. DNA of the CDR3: TGTGCCAGCAGGACTAGCGGGAGAGGGACAGATACGCAGTATTTT. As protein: CASRTSGRGTDTQYF.